Described below is a single T cell receptor (beta chain) sequence and its context. No antigen is known for it. In the study's own analysis: As immunoSEQ supplied junction-only sequences (without quality scores), filtering differed. This table comes from immunoSEQ multiplex PCR, and its TCRdb copy is limited to in-frame clones, with some not included. The V and J calls and clone size are taken from that table; D and trimming were inferred from the DNA. Here the sample spans millions of clones, 85% to 95% being singletons. These data belong to a study of shared clonotypes between healthy human individuals. Study-wide results and limits: The low donor count limited represented genetic and exposure-history diversity. Memory subsets generally showed smaller estimated richness than naive subsets did.

The V and J ends lost 0 bases and 0 bases respectively, with 9 bases between them. Germline lookup yields CDR1 SGHAT and CDR2 FQNNGV. The CDR3 spans 16 residues. Terminally differentiated effector memory CD45RA+ cells were left out of the naive CD8 fraction, which was CD45RO-negative and positively selected for CCR7. The sample taken for sequencing was naive CD8+ T cells from PBMCs. This sequence joins TRBV11-2 and TRBJ2-1, with D perhaps being TRBD1 or TRBD2 (5 bases each). The receptor was derived from a man younger than 30 in good health. Some clones in this sample may be carry-over from other donors' samples. CDR3 sequence reads: CASSLEGTSSYNEQFF. The CDR3 coding sequence is TGTGCCAGCAGCTTAGAGGGGACGAGCTCCTACAATGAGCAGTTCTTC.